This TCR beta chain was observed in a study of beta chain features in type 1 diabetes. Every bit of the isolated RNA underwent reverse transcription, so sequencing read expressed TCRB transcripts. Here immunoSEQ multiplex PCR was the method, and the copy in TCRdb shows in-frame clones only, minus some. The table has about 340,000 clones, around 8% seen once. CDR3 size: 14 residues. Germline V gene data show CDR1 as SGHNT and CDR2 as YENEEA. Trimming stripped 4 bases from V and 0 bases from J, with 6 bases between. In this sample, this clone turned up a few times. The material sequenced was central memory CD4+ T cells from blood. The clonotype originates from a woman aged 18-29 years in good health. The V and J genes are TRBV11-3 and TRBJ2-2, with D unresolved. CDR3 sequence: CASSWESNTGELFF. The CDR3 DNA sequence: TGTGCCAGCAGCTGGGAATCGAACACCGGGGAGCTGTTTTTT.